This TCR beta chain was profiled in a study of tumor-infiltrating lymphocytes in primary liver carcinoma. Study information: Recorded tumor stage was T1-T3 N0M0, with diameters of roughly 4 to 11 cm. Study observations and caveats: Tumor-adjacent and tumor-blood pairs overlapped less than tumor region pairs did. Relative to blood, tumors carried a significantly larger fraction of the repertoire in their top 250 clones (p = 0.039). Only about 7.5-25% of top clones were detected in all five tumor regions.

Notes on this clonotype: Its cognate antigen is unknown. A read error may produce the germline difference seen at one junction end.

The CDR3 runs 17 residues. Per germline, CDR1 MNHEY and CDR2 SVGAGI. Total RNA amounting to 500 ng was the source from which TCR beta cDNA was made with a constant-region primer. ARM-PCR was slightly modified, and three nested multiplex PCR rounds with it gave rise to the TCR beta libraries. A C-beta reverse primer was combined with TRBV1-TRBV30 forward primers in the first two PCR rounds, and each round had approximately 9 cycles. TCRdb redid the calling of the multiplex PCR reads with MiXCR, one entry per CDR3 protein. The table includes about 23,000 distinct CDR3 sequences, roughly 80% detected once. Unsorted bulk tissue of about 18-34 mg yielded co-extracted RNA and DNA.

The origin of this receptor is a woman aged 25 to 39 with primary liver carcinoma and hepatitis B virus infection. Material for sequencing was liver tumor tissue from sampling region 5. Subset reported: tumor region T5, tumor centre. The chain uses TRBV6-5 and TRBJ1-5; D is unresolved. This CDR3 reads CASSYYLVGNSNQSHHF. The CDR3, as DNA: TGTGCCAGCAGTTACTATCTGGTCGGAAATAGCAATCAGTCCCACCATTTT.